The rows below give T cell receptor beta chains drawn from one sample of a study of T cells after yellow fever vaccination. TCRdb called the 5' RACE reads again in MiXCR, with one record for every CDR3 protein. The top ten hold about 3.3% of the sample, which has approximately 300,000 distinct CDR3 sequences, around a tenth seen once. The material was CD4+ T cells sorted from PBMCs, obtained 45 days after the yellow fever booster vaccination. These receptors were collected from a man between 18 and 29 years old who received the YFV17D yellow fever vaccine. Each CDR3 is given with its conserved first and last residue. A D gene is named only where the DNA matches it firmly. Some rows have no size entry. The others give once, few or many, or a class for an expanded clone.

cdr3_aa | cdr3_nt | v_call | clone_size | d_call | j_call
CASSPYPTTEAFF | TGTGCCAGCAGCCCCTACCCCACCACTGAAGCTTTCTTT | TRBV14 | - | - | TRBJ1-1
CASSQDIPQGRRYEQYF | TGCGCCAGCAGCCAAGATATACCCCAGGGGCGACGCTACGAGCAGTACTTC | TRBV4-3 | - | - | TRBJ2-7
CASREGRETQYF | TGTGCCAGCAGGGAAGGGCGCGAGACCCAGTACTTC | TRBV2 | many | - | TRBJ2-5
CSVGEGMGTEAFF | TGCAGCGTTGGCGAGGGTATGGGCACTGAAGCTTTCTTT | TRBV29-1 | - | - | TRBJ1-1
CASRRAWDMGSYEQYF | TGTGCCAGCAGAAGAGCCTGGGACATGGGATCCTACGAGCAGTACTTC | TRBV6-1 | - | - | TRBJ2-7
CATSRDLGETQYF | TGTGCCACCAGCAGAGATTTAGGCGAGACCCAGTACTTC | TRBV15 | - | - | TRBJ2-5
CASRTSPYEQYF | TGTGCCAGCAGGACTAGCCCATACGAGCAGTACTTC | TRBV6-2/TRBV6-3 | few | TRBD2 | TRBJ2-7
CASSPLTGNEQFF | TGTGCCAGCTCACCCTTGACGGGCAATGAGCAGTTCTTC | TRBV18 | - | - | TRBJ2-1
CSARVAGTDTQYF | TGCAGTGCTAGAGTGGCGGGGACAGATACGCAGTATTTT | TRBV20-1 | few | - | TRBJ2-3
CASSFDRGWWETQYF | TGTGCCAGCAGCTTTGACAGGGGTTGGTGGGAGACCCAGTACTTC | TRBV6-1 | few | TRBD1 | TRBJ2-5
CASSHPGTPSALHF | TGCGCCAGCAGCCATCCCGGGACACCTTCCGCCCTCCACTTT | TRBV4-3 | - | - | TRBJ1-6
CAWNRAGETQYF | TGTGCCTGGAATAGGGCGGGGGAGACCCAGTACTTC | TRBV30 | - | - | TRBJ2-5
CASSATGGFRYEQYF | TGTGCCAGCAGCGCGACAGGGGGCTTTAGGTACGAGCAGTACTTC | TRBV2 | - | TRBD1 | TRBJ2-7
CSVVQGTKFF | TGCAGCGTTGTTCAGGGAACGAAGTTCTTC | TRBV29-1 | - | - | TRBJ2-1
CASSQARVAQYF | TGTGCCAGCAGCCAAGCTCGAGTAGCGCAGTATTTT | TRBV14 | few | - | TRBJ2-3
CASSLGGIRLNEQFF | TGTGCCAGCAGTTTAGGGGGGATTAGGTTGAATGAGCAGTTCTTC | TRBV12-3/TRBV12-4 | few | - | TRBJ2-1
CASSSGQVIGGQPQHF | TGTGCCAGCAGCTCCGGACAGGTGATTGGTGGGCAGCCCCAGCATTTT | TRBV9 | few | TRBD1 | TRBJ1-5
CASSFSRGSEAFF | TGCGCCAGCAGCTTCTCGAGGGGGTCTGAAGCTTTCTTT | TRBV5-1 | few | - | TRBJ1-1
CASSLSGQDTQYF | TGTGCCAGCAGTTTATCGGGGCAAGATACGCAGTATTTT | TRBV27 | - | - | TRBJ2-3
CASSQEYRGQWNEQFF | TGCGCCAGCAGCCAAGAATACAGGGGGCAATGGAATGAGCAGTTCTTC | TRBV4-1 | - | TRBD1 | TRBJ2-1
CASSSYTKYNEQFF | TGTGCCAGCAGTTCCTATACTAAATACAATGAGCAGTTCTTC | TRBV27 | - | - | TRBJ2-1
CASSVDGSGRGQHF | TGTGCCAGCAGCGTAGACGGATCTGGACGGGGCCAGCATTTT | TRBV9 | - | - | TRBJ1-5
CATQGTPYNQPQHF | TGTGCCACCCAGGGGACACCCTACAATCAGCCCCAGCATTTT | TRBV19 | many | - | TRBJ1-5
CASSLMDNSPLHF | TGTGCCAGCAGCCTCATGGATAATTCACCCCTCCACTTT | TRBV14 | few | - | TRBJ1-6
CASSPFTTGQPQHF | TGTGCCAGCAGCCCCTTCACCACAGGGCAACCCCAGCATTTT | TRBV3-1 | few | - | TRBJ1-5
CASSDIQGASLTEAFF | TGTGCCAGCAGTGATATACAGGGGGCTAGTCTCACTGAAGCTTTCTTT | TRBV2 | - | TRBD1 | TRBJ1-1
CSASGTGGRDTQYF | TGCAGTGCGTCCGGGACAGGGGGGAGAGATACGCAGTATTTT | TRBV20-1 | - | TRBD1 | TRBJ2-3
CASSRGSRNTGELFF | TGTGCCAGCTCGAGAGGGTCCCGGAACACCGGGGAGCTGTTTTTT | TRBV9 | many | - | TRBJ2-2
CASSFGQGAYGELFF | TGCGCCAGCAGCTTCGGACAGGGGGCGTACGGGGAGCTGTTTTTT | TRBV4-1 | - | TRBD1 | TRBJ2-2
CASSSRGELFF | TGTGCCAGCAGCTCTCGCGGGGAGCTGTTTTTT | TRBV3-1 | - | - | TRBJ2-2
CASSLVPSGGLTDTQYF | TGCGCCAGCAGCTTGGTCCCGAGCGGGGGCCTCACAGATACGCAGTATTTT | TRBV5-1 | many | TRBD2 | TRBJ2-3
CASSLAGFTDTQYF | TGCGCCAGCAGCTTGGCAGGGTTCACAGATACGCAGTATTTT | TRBV5-1 | many | - | TRBJ2-3
CASSLTAEGTDTQYF | TGCGCCAGCAGCTTGACGGCAGAAGGCACAGATACGCAGTATTTT | TRBV5-1 | - | - | TRBJ2-3
CASSQLRRNTGELFF | TGCGCCAGCAGCCAACTTCGGCGGAACACCGGGGAGCTGTTTTTT | TRBV4-3 | - | - | TRBJ2-2
CASSQGHSSYEQYF | TGTGCCAGCAGCCAGGGCCATAGCTCCTACGAGCAGTACTTC | TRBV3-1 | few | - | TRBJ2-7
CASSHYDRGETQYF | TGTGCCAGCTCACACTACGACAGGGGAGAGACCCAGTACTTC | TRBV18 | - | TRBD1 | TRBJ2-5
CASSYGTPLYTDTQYF | TGTGCCAGCAGCTATGGGACCCCACTATACACAGATACGCAGTATTTT | TRBV7-2 | few | - | TRBJ2-3
CASSGEGFYEQYF | TGTGCCAGCAGTGGAGAGGGGTTCTACGAGCAGTACTTC | TRBV6-1 | many | - | TRBJ2-7
CASSLTTATDTQYF | TGTGCCAGCAGCTTAACCACAGCCACAGATACGCAGTATTTT | TRBV7-2 | - | - | TRBJ2-3
CASSEFLGTGVVETQYF | TGTGCCAGCAGTGAATTTCTCGGGACAGGGGTAGTGGAGACCCAGTACTTC | TRBV13 | many | TRBD1 | TRBJ2-5
CASTPAARTDTQYF | TGTGCCAGCACTCCAGCGGCCCGCACAGATACGCAGTATTTT | TRBV7-2 | few | - | TRBJ2-3
CASSMTGRETQYF | TGTGCCAGCAGCATGACAGGGCGAGAGACCCAGTACTTC | TRBV7-3 | - | TRBD1 | TRBJ2-5